This T cell receptor beta chain stems from a study of cytomegalovirus exposure and HLA in healthy donors. The trim removed 4 bases at V and 7 bases at J, leaving 9 bases unmatched. This CDR3 has 15 amino acids. Germline V gene data show CDR1 as SGHNT and CDR2 as YYREEE (reference sequence). Findings of the study overall: Per a later analysis, HLA-associated TCR beta chains showed more clonal expansion than other, equally common TCR beta chains.

This PCR relied on a set of 60 Vbeta primers and 13 Jbeta primers. Data came from immunoSEQ multiplex PCR; TCRdb stores just in-frame clones and leaves some out. The sample has more than 55,000 clones; around 74% are singletons. On this clone: Its antigen is currently unknown.

The rearrangement joins TRBV5-4 to TRBJ2-1; 9 nucleotides align to TRBD1. The sequencing sample was made of PBMCs. This receptor was obtained from an older woman in good health and CMV-seropositive. This CDR3 is CASSMGQGVLNEQFF. CDR3 sequence (DNA): TGTGCCAGCAGCATGGGACAGGGAGTTTTAAATGAGCAGTTCTTC.